Listed below are T cell receptor beta chains from one sample, sequenced in a study of cytomegalovirus exposure and HLA in healthy donors. Assay: immunoSEQ multiplex PCR; the TCRdb copy retains only in-frame clones and omits some. The table records 200,000 to 250,000 clones, 75% to 80% of them present only once. Source material: PBMCs. Receptor source: a man aged 18 to 29 in good health and CMV-seronegative. Each CDR3 is given with its conserved first and last residue. The order of the fields is clone size, J gene, V gene, D gene, CDR3 DNA, CDR3 protein. A D gene is named only where the DNA matches it firmly. Clone size, where shown, is once, few, many, or a class for clones that have expanded.

. | TRBJ2-1 | TRBV19 | . | TGTGCCACTACATCCGGGAGTAGTCGCTTCTCCTACAATGAGCAGTTCTTC | CATTSGSSRFSYNEQFF
. | TRBJ1-6 | TRBV30 | TRBD1 | TGTGCCTGGGGCCAGTTGGACAGGCTAGATTCACCCCTCCACTTT | CAWGQLDRLDSPLHF
. | TRBJ2-1 | TRBV6-1 | TRBD2 | TGTGCCAGCAGTCCCCGAACTAGCGGGGCCAATGAGCAGTTCTTC | CASSPRTSGANEQFF
. | TRBJ2-5 | TRBV28 | TRBD1 | TGTGCCAGCAGGGGGGGACAGGGGGCAGGAGAGACCCAGTACTTC | CASRGGQGAGETQYF
many | TRBJ1-3 | TRBV5-1 | TRBD1 | TGCGCCAGCAGCTTGGAGGGGACAGGGTACCGATCTGGAAACACCATATATTTT | CASSLEGTGYRSGNTIYF
. | TRBJ1-5 | TRBV2 | TRBD1 | TGTGCCAGCAAGAGGGACAGTGGCAATCAGCCCCAGCATTTT | CASKRDSGNQPQHF
. | TRBJ1-6 | TRBV5-1 | . | TGCGCCAGCAGCTTGGGGCAGGCCGCTTCACCCCTCCACTTT | CASSLGQAASPLHF
. | TRBJ1-2 | TRBV9 | TRBD1 | TGTGCCAGCAGCGCGGTTGCCGGGACAGGGGGTGGCTACACCTTC | CASSAVAGTGGGYTF
. | TRBJ2-5 | TRBV7-2 | TRBD2 | TGTGCCAGCAGCTTAGTTAGCGGGCGCCAAGAGACCCAGTACTTC | CASSLVSGRQETQYF
. | TRBJ2-7 | TRBV5-8 | TRBD2 | TGTGCCAGCAGCCCTGGGACTAGCGGGAGAGACGAGCAGTACTTC | CASSPGTSGRDEQYF
. | TRBJ2-5 | TRBV30 | TRBD1 | TGTGCCTGGGGGACAGGGGATGGCGAGACCCAGTACTTC | CAWGTGDGETQYF
. | TRBJ2-3 | TRBV12-5 | TRBD2 | TGTGCTAGTGGTTTGGGTGCGGGGCGGGGGAAAGATACGCAGTATTTT | CASGLGAGRGKDTQYF
. | TRBJ1-5 | TRBV30 | TRBD1 | TGTGCCTGGAGTGGGACAGGGGCGAATCAGCCCCAGCATTTT | CAWSGTGANQPQHF
. | TRBJ2-7 | TRBV28 | TRBD2 | TGTGCCAGCAGGGACGGGACTAGCGGCGAGCAGTACTTC | CASRDGTSGEQYF
. | TRBJ1-2 | TRBV19 | . | TGTGCCAGTAGTAACAGGGAACACAACTATGGCTACACCTTC | CASSNREHNYGYTF
. | TRBJ1-1 | TRBV5-1 | TRBD1 | TGCGCCAGCAGCTTGGCCCAGACAGGGAGCACTGAAGCTTTCTTT | CASSLAQTGSTEAFF
. | TRBJ1-5 | TRBV6-1 | TRBD1 | TGTGCCAGCAGACAGGGGTATGATCGGCCCCAGCATTTT | CASRQGYDRPQHF
. | TRBJ1-1 | TRBV28 | . | TGTGCCAGCAGTTCATATGTGACAGCTAACACTGAAGCTTTCTTT | CASSSYVTANTEAFF
. | TRBJ2-2 | TRBV10-2 | TRBD2 | TGCGCCAGCAGTGATTTAGCGGGGGGCACCGGGGAGCTGTTTTTT | CASSDLAGGTGELFF
. | TRBJ1-4 | TRBV7-8 | TRBD1 | TGTGCCAGCACGCCGGGACAGGGTCCAGAAAAACTGTTTTTT | CASTPGQGPEKLFF
. | TRBJ1-6 | TRBV5-4 | . | TGTGCCAGCAGCTTAGGGGGTTCACCCCTCCACTTT | CASSLGGSPLHF
. | TRBJ1-1 | TRBV19 | TRBD1 | TGTGCCAGTAGTTCTATGACAGGGTTGGACACTGAAGCTTTCTTT | CASSSMTGLDTEAFF
. | TRBJ1-2 | TRBV16 | . | TGTGCCAGCAGCCAGCAGACAGATTCTGGCTACACCTTC | CASSQQTDSGYTF
. | TRBJ2-5 | TRBV5-1 | TRBD1 | TGCGCCAGCAGTCAGGGGGCTGCTAGTGGAGAGCAGTACTTC | CASSQGAASGEQYF
. | TRBJ2-5 | TRBV27 | TRBD2 | TGTGCCAGCAGCCAACTCTCGGGACTAGCTAACGTGGAGACCCAGTACTTC | CASSQLSGLANVETQYF
. | TRBJ1-2 | TRBV7-3 | TRBD1 | TGTGCCAGCAGCTCCGGACAGGGGTTTGAGGGCTACACCTTC | CASSSGQGFEGYTF
. | TRBJ1-2 | TRBV29-1 | TRBD1 | TGCAGCACCTCCGGGACAGGGGCGGCGGAAGGCTACACCTTC | CSTSGTGAAEGYTF
few | TRBJ1-5 | TRBV4-3 | . | TGCGCCAGCAGCAAGGGACTTATTCGAGATCAGCCCCAGCATTTT | CASSKGLIRDQPQHF
. | TRBJ1-4 | TRBV15 | TRBD1 | TGTGCCACCAGCAGAGAGCGGGGACAGGGGGCACCGTTTTTCAGACTGTTTTTT | CATSRERGQGAPFFRLFF
. | TRBJ2-3 | TRBV7-3 | TRBD2 | TGTGCCAGCAGCTTATGGGCGGGAGGGGGCACAGATACGCAGTATTTT | CASSLWAGGGTDTQYF
. | TRBJ1-1 | TRBV7-2 | TRBD1 | TGTGCCAGCAGCCCCTCCCAGACAGGGGGCTTCGGGGGAGCTTTCTTT | CASSPSQTGGFGGAFF
. | TRBJ2-1 | TRBV2 | . | TGTGCCAGCAGTGAGCAGGGATACAATGAGCAGTTCTTC | CASSEQGYNEQFF
. | TRBJ1-1 | TRBV4-3 | TRBD1 | TGCGCCAGCAGCCAAAACAGGGGCAGGAACACTGAAGCTTTCTTT | CASSQNRGRNTEAFF
once | TRBJ2-1 | TRBV5-1 | TRBD2 | TGCGCCAGCAGCTTGGAGGCAAGCGGGAGGGCCGTTGAGCAGTTCTTC | CASSLEASGRAVEQFF
few | TRBJ2-6 | TRBV7-9 | . | TGTGCCAGCAGCTTAGACCCCGAGGCGGTCGTCCTGACTTTC | CASSLDPEAVVLTF
. | TRBJ2-7 | TRBV10-1 | TRBD2 | TGCGCCAGCAGTGAGCCTGGGACTAGCGACTCCTACGAGCAGTACTTC | CASSEPGTSDSYEQYF
. | TRBJ1-1 | TRBV28 | TRBD1 | TGTGCCAGCAGTCCTCCCGGACAGGGGAACACTGAAGCTTTCTTT | CASSPPGQGNTEAFF
. | TRBJ2-1 | TRBV28 | TRBD2 | TGTGCCAGCAGTTGGATTGGGACTAGCGGGAACAATGAGCAGTTCTTC | CASSWIGTSGNNEQFF
. | TRBJ2-7 | TRBV5-1 | TRBD1 | TGCGCCAGCGGGACAGGGACGAGCTCCTACGAGCAGTACTTC | CASGTGTSSYEQYF
. | TRBJ2-1 | TRBV2 | TRBD1 | TGTGCCAGCAGCGTCCTCGGACAGGGTGTCAATGAGCAGTTCTTC | CASSVLGQGVNEQFF
few | TRBJ2-7 | TRBV9 | TRBD2 | TGTGCCAGCAGCGCGGGAGGGTCCTACGAGCAGTACTTC | CASSAGGSYEQYF
. | TRBJ2-2 | TRBV6-5 | TRBD1 | TGTGCCAGCGGCTCAGGGGGCCGATCCACCGGGGAGCTGTTTTTT | CASGSGGRSTGELFF
. | TRBJ2-3 | TRBV5-1 | . | TGCGCCAGCAGCTTGCAAGATACGCAGTATTTT | CASSLQDTQYF
. | TRBJ1-4 | TRBV4-3 | . | TGCGCCAGCAGCCAAGGTCCCAGGGGCCAGACTAATGAAAAACTGTTTTTT | CASSQGPRGQTNEKLFF
. | TRBJ1-1 | TRBV28 | TRBD1 | TGTGCCAGCAGTACGCAAGACAGGGTAATGAACACTGAAGCTTTCTTT | CASSTQDRVMNTEAFF
. | TRBJ1-5 | TRBV18 | TRBD1 | TGTGCCAGCTCACCACAAGGGGGCGCGAGTCAGCCCCAGCATTTT | CASSPQGGASQPQHF